The 3 T cell receptor beta chains given below trace back to one sample, sequenced in a study of identical twins' blood T cells. TCRdb reanalysed the 5' RACE reads using MiXCR and keeps one entry per CDR3 protein. This sample has about 370,000 distinct CDR3 sequences, with roughly 28% found just once. Sequenced: PBMCs. These TCRs come from a woman aged 18 to 50 in good health.

This sequence joins TRBV18 and TRBJ1-2, with 9 bases that match TRBD1. The CDR3 has 14 amino acids. Germline values: CDR1 KGHSH, CDR2 LQKENI. The V gene end was trimmed by 3 bases and the J gene end by 5 bases; junction bases not matched to a gene: 4. The CDR3 protein is CASSPGTGRYGYTF. CDR3 DNA: TGTGCCAGCTCACCCGGGACAGGGCGGTATGGCTACACCTTC.

This clonotype is labeled medium-sized. The J gene is TRBJ1-4, the V gene TRBV20-1; possible D gene TRBD1, 6 bases. CDR3 length equals 17 residues. V lost 0 bases and J 0 bases, leaving 14 bases between the germline ends. Germline CDR1 DFQATT, CDR2 SNEGSKA (reference sequence). For the CDR3, the DNA is TGCAGTGCTAGAGATAGTAGGACAGACTCAACTAATGAAAAACTGTTTTTT. Translating gives CSARDSRTDSTNEKLFF.

This clonotype came up a few times. The chain couples TRBV20-1 to TRBJ1-3; possibly TRBD1 for D (6 bases). This CDR3 has 15 residues. Trimming took 6 bases from V and 1 from J, leaving 16 bases between them. Germline-derived CDR1 and CDR2 are DFQATT and SNEGSKA (reference sequence). In nucleotides, the CDR3 is TGCAGTGCCCCAAGGGGGTTGGGTTCTGGAAACACCATATATTTT. As protein: CSAPRGLGSGNTIYF.